This T cell receptor beta chain was profiled in a study of blood T cells in healthy people across ages. General observations from the study: A greater number of naive CD4+ cells and higher diversity distinguished long-lived donors from aged donors.

This CDR3 has 14 amino acids. Germline values: CDR1 SGHDT, CDR2 YYEEEE. With V trimmed by 4 bases and J by 11 bases, 13 bases remained unmatched. Sample-barcoded 5' priming and a J-beta primer mix drove a second PCR of 7 to 11 cycles. TCRdb re-called the 5' RACE reads with MiXCR, one entry per CDR3 protein. Counted here are 600,000 or so distinct CDR3 sequences, under 25% occurring once; the ten biggest clones make up 3% to 4.5%. The study drew donors from healthy Caucasian individuals in Russia aged roughly 6 to 90. This clonotype was observed a handful of times. Its antigen is not known. Sequenced material: blood. The rearrangement links TRBV5-6 to TRBJ2-5; 8 bases are a match to TRBD1. This receptor was obtained from a man between 65 and 79 years old in good health. The CDR3 region is CASSTDRGWGEQYF. The CDR3 nucleotides read TGTGCCAGCAGCACCGACAGGGGTTGGGGGGAGCAGTACTTC.